These T cell receptor beta chains were read from a single sample in a study of cytomegalovirus exposure and HLA in healthy donors. The repertoire was sequenced with immunoSEQ multiplex PCR; TCRdb's copy has only in-frame clones and lacks some. Among 150,000 to 200,000 clones listed, roughly 83% were seen once. The source material was PBMCs. All receptors come from a woman younger than 35 in good health and CMV-seronegative. CDR3s include the opening cysteine and the closing phenylalanine or tryptophan. A D gene is named only where the DNA matches it firmly. Some rows have no size entry. The others give once, few or many, or a class for an expanded clone.

TRBJ2-1,15,NA,TRBD2,TRBV10-2,CASRIPRTRENEQFF,TGCGCCAGCAGGATTCCTCGGACGCGGGAGAATGAGCAGTTCTTC
TRBJ2-7,13,NA,NA,TRBV5-1,CASAKGDQGEQYF,TGCGCCAGCGCGAAAGGTGACCAGGGCGAGCAGTACTTC
TRBJ2-7,11,NA,NA,TRBV2,CASTPGDEQYF,TGTGCCAGCACCCCCGGGGACGAGCAGTACTTC
TRBJ2-2,14,NA,NA,TRBV15,CATSRPTSAGELFF,TGTGCCACCAGCAGGCCCACTAGTGCCGGGGAGCTGTTTTTT
TRBJ2-1,15,NA,TRBD1,TRBV19,CASTTDRGFYNEQFF,TGTGCCAGTACCACAGACAGGGGTTTCTACAATGAGCAGTTCTTC
TRBJ2-7,16,NA,NA,TRBV18,CASSPFGAASSYEQYF,TGTGCCAGCTCACCCTTTGGGGCAGCGAGCTCCTACGAGCAGTACTTC
TRBJ2-7,15,once,TRBD2,TRBV28,CASNSVASGNYEQYF,TGTGCCAGCAACTCCGTGGCTAGCGGAAACTACGAGCAGTACTTC
TRBJ2-7,14,NA,NA,TRBV7-2,CASSPSFGGYEQYF,TGTGCCAGCAGCCCCTCGTTCGGGGGCTACGAGCAGTACTTC
TRBJ1-2,14,NA,NA,TRBV9,CASSEDRFGYGYTF,TGTGCCAGCAGCGAGGACAGATTTGGGTATGGCTACACCTTC
TRBJ1-5,14,NA,TRBD1,TRBV10-3,CAIREGQENQPQHF,TGTGCCATCAGGGAAGGACAGGAAAATCAGCCCCAGCATTTT
TRBJ1-1,14,NA,NA,TRBV6-5,CASSATGDDTEAFF,TGTGCCAGCAGTGCTACAGGAGACGACACTGAAGCTTTCTTT
TRBJ1-2,13,NA,NA,TRBV5-1,CASSFDSRNGYTF,TGCGCCAGCAGCTTCGACAGCCGGAATGGCTACACCTTC
TRBJ2-7,14,few,TRBD1,TRBV7-9,CASSGQGKGYEQYF,TGTGCCAGCAGTGGACAGGGAAAAGGGTACGAGCAGTACTTC
TRBJ2-1,14,NA,TRBD2,TRBV29-1,CSVGGDYFNNEQFF,TGCAGCGTGGGGGGGGACTACTTTAACAATGAGCAGTTCTTC
TRBJ1-6,15,NA,TRBD1,TRBV30,CAWGTGVTYNSPLHF,TGTGCCTGGGGGACAGGGGTTACCTATAATTCACCCCTCCACTTT
TRBJ2-7,14,NA,NA,TRBV29-1,CSVSGYAFPYEQYF,TGCAGCGTCTCCGGTTATGCATTTCCCTACGAGCAGTACTTC
TRBJ2-7,14,NA,NA,TRBV5-1,CASSLNWERYEQYF,TGCGCCAGCAGCTTGAACTGGGAGAGGTACGAGCAGTACTTC
TRBJ2-7,15,once,TRBD2,TRBV6-1,CASSERERELYEQYF,TGTGCCAGCAGTGAACGGGAGCGGGAGCTCTACGAGCAGTACTTC
TRBJ2-7,15,NA,TRBD2,TRBV10-3,CAISTGTSGSYEQYF,TGTGCCATCAGTACCGGGACTAGCGGCTCCTACGAGCAGTACTTC
TRBJ1-2,13,NA,NA,TRBV14,CASSPGVNYGYTF,TGTGCCAGCAGCCCGGGAGTAAACTATGGCTACACCTTC
TRBJ2-3,17,NA,TRBD2,TRBV2,CASRKGLAGPGTDTQYF,TGTGCCAGCAGGAAGGGACTAGCGGGGCCCGGCACAGATACGCAGTATTTT
TRBJ1-1,17,few,TRBD1,TRBV7-3,CASSLTGDRGKNTEAFF,TGTGCCAGCAGCTTAACGGGGGACAGGGGCAAGAACACTGAAGCTTTCTTT
TRBJ1-2,16,NA,NA,TRBV10-3,CAILADGGVFNYGYTF,TGTGCCATCCTAGCCGATGGAGGAGTGTTTAACTATGGCTACACCTTC
TRBJ1-5,12,NA,NA,TRBV5-5,CASSIQEQPQHF,TGTGCCAGCAGCATACAGGAGCAGCCCCAGCATTTT
TRBJ2-4,16,NA,NA,TRBV7-9,CASSLDFRGGLNIQYF,TGTGCCAGCAGCTTAGACTTTAGGGGGGGACTAAACATTCAGTACTTC
TRBJ1-2,12,once,NA,TRBV7-9,CASSLELNGYTF,TGTGCCAGCAGCTTAGAACTGAACGGCTACACCTTC
TRBJ2-5,12,NA,NA,TRBV5-4,CASSTPQLARNF,TGTGCCAGCAGCACGCCCCAGTTGGCCCGAAACTTC
TRBJ2-1,15,NA,NA,TRBV7-2,CASSFQGRSPNEQFF,TGTGCCAGCAGCTTTCAGGGGAGATCCCCAAATGAGCAGTTCTTC
TRBJ2-7,14,few,NA,TRBV6-5,CASRMTQIGYEQYF,TGTGCCAGCAGAATGACTCAGATCGGGTACGAGCAGTACTTC
TRBJ2-5,11,once,NA,TRBV30,CARGAQETQYF,TGTGCCCGGGGGGCACAAGAGACCCAGTACTTC
TRBJ2-1,16,NA,TRBD2,TRBV27,CASSHASGRAYNEQFF,TGTGCCAGCAGTCACGCTAGCGGGAGGGCCTACAATGAGCAGTTCTTC
TRBJ2-5,13,NA,NA,TRBV25-1,CASSVSGEETQYF,TGTGCCAGCAGTGTCTCGGGAGAAGAGACCCAGTACTTC
TRBJ1-1,14,NA,TRBD1,TRBV19,CASRGTVMNTEAFF,TGTGCCAGTAGGGGGACAGTAATGAACACTGAAGCTTTCTTT
TRBJ2-5,15,NA,NA,TRBV5-1,CASSLMIGGEETQYF,TGCGCCAGCAGCTTGATGATTGGCGGAGAAGAGACCCAGTACTTC
TRBJ1-2,15,NA,TRBD1,TRBV14,CASSQELTGGAGYTF,TGTGCCAGCAGCCAGGAATTGACAGGGGGCGCGGGCTACACCTTC
TRBJ1-6,17,NA,TRBD1,TRBV11-2,CASRPSGQVLRGSPLHF,TGTGCCAGCAGACCCTCGGGACAGGTCCTTAGAGGTTCACCCCTCCACTTT
TRBJ1-1,15,NA,NA,TRBV6-5,CASSYSYQGRTEAFF,TGTGCCAGCAGTTACTCGTATCAGGGAAGGACTGAAGCTTTCTTT
TRBJ2-4,15,few,TRBD1,TRBV6-1,CASSGRTGGFDIQYF,TGTGCCAGCAGTGGCCGGACAGGGGGTTTTGACATTCAGTACTTC
TRBJ2-3,15,NA,NA,TRBV5-1,CASSPSGLGRDTQYF,TGCGCCAGCAGCCCTTCGGGACTGGGCAGGGATACGCAGTATTTT
TRBJ2-1,17,once,TRBD1,TRBV5-1,CASSEDSRGLVYNEQFF,TGCGCCAGCAGCGAAGACTCCAGGGGGCTAGTCTACAATGAGCAGTTCTTC
TRBJ2-7,15,NA,TRBD1,TRBV5-6,CASSPWTGGSYEQYF,TGTGCCAGCAGCCCGTGGACAGGTGGCTCCTACGAGCAGTACTTC
TRBJ1-3,15,NA,NA,TRBV9,CASSLSRDSGNTIYF,TGTGCCAGCAGCCTCAGCCGGGATTCGGGAAACACCATATATTTT
TRBJ1-1,13,NA,TRBD1,TRBV30,CAWRRQGPAEAFF,TGTGCCTGGAGGAGACAGGGTCCGGCTGAAGCTTTCTTT
TRBJ2-5,13,few,NA,TRBV11-2,CASRDSLRETQYF,TGTGCCAGCAGAGACAGCCTCCGGGAGACCCAGTACTTC
TRBJ1-1,15,NA,NA,TRBV12-5,CASGLVLGSDTEAFF,TGTGCTAGTGGTTTAGTTCTCGGGTCGGACACTGAAGCTTTCTTT
TRBJ2-6,14,NA,TRBD1,TRBV19,CASQTGAGANVLTF,TGTGCCAGTCAGACAGGGGCTGGGGCCAACGTCCTGACTTTC
TRBJ2-2,16,NA,NA,TRBV6-6,CASSYSPTGRTGELFF,TGTGCCAGCAGTTACTCGCCGACAGGGAGGACCGGGGAGCTGTTTTTT
TRBJ1-2,13,NA,TRBD1,TRBV19,CASSPQGSYGYTF,TGTGCCAGTAGTCCACAGGGGTCCTATGGCTACACCTTC
TRBJ2-1,13,NA,NA,TRBV19,CASSDYRYNEQFF,TGTGCCAGTAGTGACTACCGATACAATGAGCAGTTCTTC
TRBJ2-5,14,NA,TRBD1,TRBV7-9,CASSPGTGKETQYF,TGTGCCAGCAGCCCCGGGACAGGGAAAGAGACCCAGTACTTC